The next 32 T cell receptor beta chains were all read from a single sample in a study of T-cell reconstitution after alpha-beta-depleted transplantation in children. For TCRbeta, the library was prepared with unique molecular identifiers. TCRdb used MiXCR to reprocess the PCR reads, holding one entry per CDR3 protein. Found here are 200,000 to 250,000 distinct CDR3 sequences, approximately 8% of them singletons; the top ten hold 35% to 40%. Here the sequenced sample was PBMCs, mostly from graft donor cells, taken 360 days after TCRalphabeta/CD19-depleted stem cell transplant. The receptors here all came from a male patient between 2 and 10 years old who had a stem cell transplant for acute myeloid leukemia, so the T cells may come from the graft donor.

This clonotype occurred many times. The chain links TRBV12-3 or TRBV12-4 to TRBJ2-1; D is uncertain. The CDR3 spans 15 residues. V was shortened by 6 bases and J by 2 bases, with 14 bases between the two germline ends. For the CDR3, the DNA is TGTGCCAGCAGCCAAGGGTTTACTACCTACAATGAGCAGTTCTTC. Translation gives CASSQGFTTYNEQFF.

This clonotype came up many times. The V gene is TRBV12-3 or TRBV12-4, the J gene TRBJ2-1; D is ambiguous. This CDR3 has 13 amino acids. Trimming shortened V by 3 bases and J by 10 bases, and 13 bases separated the two germline ends. CDR3 region: CASSLVYVGEQFF. CDR3 DNA sequence: TGTGCCAGCAGTTTGGTGTATGTGGGCGAGCAGTTCTTC.

In this sample, this clonotype turned up many times. This chain connects TRBV2 to TRBJ1-1; D is perhaps TRBD1 (5 bases). The CDR3 is 11 amino acids. The V and J ends lost 5 bases and 8 bases respectively, with 9 bases between them. Looked up from germline, CDR1 is SNHLY and CDR2 is FYNNEI. CDR3 residues: CASSQTGEAFF. CDR3 DNA sequence: TGTGCCAGCAGTCAAACAGGAGAAGCTTTCTTT.

There are many counts of this clonotype. The chain carries TRBV24-1 and TRBJ2-2; TRBD2 agrees at 8 bases. Germline CDR1 KGHDR, CDR2 SFDVKD. CDR3 length: 15 amino acids. After removal of 3 bases from V and 7 bases from J, the junction contained 6 bases not matched to a gene. The CDR3 protein is CATSDPGTSGGELFF. The DNA of the CDR3 is TGTGCCACCAGTGATCCTGGCACTAGCGGCGGGGAGCTGTTTTTT.

This clonotype was observed a few times. The DNA of the CDR3 is TGTGCCAGCAGCTTAGAGGCTTCTGGGGGTGGGGAGACCCAGTACTTC. Its translation is CASSLEASGGGETQYF. The chain carries TRBV11-2 and TRBJ2-5; D is perhaps TRBD1 or TRBD2 (5 bases each). CDR1 and CDR2 from the germline V gene are SGHAT and FQNNGV. Trimming removed 0 bases from V and 5 bases from J, with 16 bases in between. CDR3 length: 16 residues. The variable domain in full, completed from reference TRBV11-2 and TRBJ2-5, reads EAGVAQSPRYKIIEKRQSVAFWCNPISGHATLYWYQQILGQGPKLLIQFQNNGVVDDSQLPKDRFSAERLKGVDSTLKIQPAKLEDSAVYLCASSLEASGGGETQYFGPGTRLLVL.

This clonotype appeared many times. J is TRBJ2-3 and V is TRBV5-1; D gene ambiguous. The V gene's germline CDR1 is SGHRS and CDR2 YFSETQ. The CDR3 length is 13 residues. Between the trimmed V and J ends, which lost 2 bases and 6 bases, there was a span of 10 bases. Written as DNA, the CDR3 is TGCGCCAGCAGCTTTCAAGGCGGCGATACGCAGTATTTT. This sequence encodes CASSFQGGDTQYF.

This clonotype was recorded at least ten times. CDR3 region: CATSDEGTGSTDTQYF. CDR3 in DNA: TGTGCCACCAGTGATGAGGGGACAGGTAGCACAGATACGCAGTATTTT. This rearrangement joins TRBV24-1 to TRBJ2-3, with TRBD1 identical over 8 bases. CDR3 length: 16 amino acids. Germline-derived CDR1 and CDR2 are KGHDR and SFDVKD. Germline trimming cut 3 bases from V and 0 bases from J; bases unmatched to any gene: 4.

V gene TRBV6-5 combines with J gene TRBJ2-7; D is undetermined. The ends were cut back, 0 bases at V and 2 bases at J, with 14 bases in the middle. Germline V lookup: CDR1 MNHEY, CDR2 SVGAGI. CDR3 length equals 16 residues. CDR3 nucleotide sequence: TGTGCCAGCAGTTACTCGATAACAGCCCCCACCTACGAGCAGTACTTC. Protein sequence: CASSYSITAPTYEQYF.

This clonotype showed up many times. V is TRBV5-1 and J is TRBJ2-2; unclear D gene. V lost 0 bases to trimming and J lost 2 bases, with 5 bases between them. The CDR3 has 14 amino acids. Germline CDR1 is SGHRS and CDR2 is YFSETQ. The CDR3 loop reads CASSLGLNTGELFF. Written as DNA, the CDR3 is TGCGCCAGCAGCTTGGGCCTAAACACCGGGGAGCTGTTTTTT.

This clonotype has just a few counts. The chain employs TRBV18 and TRBJ2-2; tentatively, D is TRBD1 (5 bases). The germline V gene encodes CDR1 KGHSH and CDR2 LQKENI. The CDR3 covers 18 residues. V dropped 1 base and J dropped 6 bases, with 21 bases sitting between them. CDR3 sequence (DNA): TGTGCCAGCTCACCACGGTTCCAGGGTGGAGACAAAGCCGGGGAGCTGTTTTTT. It specifies CASSPRFQGGDKAGELFF.

In this sample, this clonotype turned up many times. The rearrangement joins TRBV6-1 to TRBJ2-7, with D possibly being TRBD2 (6 bases). CDR1 and CDR2 (germline): MNHNS, SASEGT. The CDR3 sequence is 14 residues long. Trimming left V 4 bases short and J 5 bases short, with 15 bases between. The CDR3 loop is CASSVKEGPHEQYV. In DNA, the CDR3 is TGTGCCAGCAGTGTGAAGGAGGGTCCCCACGAGCAGTACGTC.

The chain carries TRBV5-1 and TRBJ2-7; 8 positions match TRBD1. V trimming: 0 bases; J trimming: 6 bases; junction bases outside the gene matches: 5. The germline V gene has CDR1 SGHRS and CDR2 YFSETQ. The CDR3 contains 14 residues. CDR3 DNA sequence: TGCGCCAGCAGCTTGGGGCCAGGGGGCGGCGAGCAGTACGTC. It specifies CASSLGPGGGEQYV.

This clonotype was seen ten or more times. This chain connects TRBV7-6 to TRBJ2-1, with 7 bases identical to TRBD2. Germline V gene lookup returns CDR1 SGHVS and CDR2 FNYEAQ. The CDR3 totals 15 residues. With 5 bases clipped from V and 4 bases from J, the junction kept 8 bases outside the gene matches. The CDR3 region has the DNA TGTGCCAGCAGCACCCGACTAGCCGGGTACAATGAGCAGTTCTTC. Its protein product is CASSTRLAGYNEQFF.

The chain links TRBV7-2 to TRBJ2-1; TRBD2 matches 11 bases. CDR1 SGHTA and CDR2 FQGNSA come from the germline V gene. CDR3 length: 16 residues. V dropped 5 bases and J dropped 7; count of bases not matched to a gene: 10. This chain's CDR3 is CASSPSSGGAFNEQFF. CDR3 nucleotides: TGTGCCAGCAGCCCTAGTAGCGGGGGGGCCTTTAATGAGCAGTTCTTC.

This clonotype was observed a handful of times. This rearrangement joins TRBV25-1 to TRBJ2-7; D possibly corresponds to TRBD1 (5 bases). Germline values: CDR1 MGHDK, CDR2 SYGVNS. Trimming removed 8 bases from V and 2 bases from J, with 7 bases in between. This CDR3 has 11 amino acids. The DNA of the CDR3 is TGTGCCAGCGTAGGGGCCTACGAGCAGTACGTC. Protein sequence: CASVGAYEQYV.

This clonotype has a handful of counts. V usage is TRBV7-9 and J usage is TRBJ2-3; possible D gene TRBD2, 6 bases. Trimming took off 3 bases at V and 2 bases at J, with 18 bases between the two ends. Looked up from germline, CDR1 is SEHNR and CDR2 is FQNEAQ (reference sequence). The CDR3 extends over 17 amino acids. The CDR3 DNA reads as TGTGCCAGCAGCTTGGGGGAGGAACCTACTTCCACAGATACGCAGTATTTT. Residues: CASSLGEEPTSTDTQYF.

This clonotype was seen only a few times. The rearrangement joins TRBV3-1 to TRBJ2-7; maybe TRBD2 (5 bases). The V gene lost 0 bases and the J gene lost 2 bases, with 11 bases spanning the gap. Germline V gene sequence: CDR1 LGHDT, CDR2 YNNKEL (reference sequence). The CDR3 is made up of 15 amino acids. The CDR3 reads CASSQDEGAPYEQYF. CDR3 nucleotides: TGTGCCAGCAGCCAAGACGAGGGAGCACCCTACGAGCAGTACTTC.

This clonotype was counted between two and nine times. V and J are TRBV5-1 and TRBJ2-5, with 7 bases lining up with TRBD1. The germline V gene has CDR1 SGHRS and CDR2 YFSETQ. This CDR3 contains 16 residues. After removal of 3 bases from V and 4 bases from J, the junction contained 12 bases not matched to a gene. The CDR3 sequence: CASSWRTGASRETQYF. The CDR3 coding sequence is TGCGCCAGCAGCTGGAGAACAGGGGCCAGCCGAGAGACCCAGTACTTC. The full variable domain, rest sourced from reference TRBV5-1 and TRBJ2-5, is KAGVTQTPRYLIKTRGQQVTLSCSPISGHRSVSWYQQTPGQGLQFLFEYFSETQRNKGNFPGRFSGRQFSNSRSEMNVSTLELGDSALYLCASSWRTGASRETQYFGPGTRLLVL.

This clonotype occurred many times. This likely comes from a read error, as the CDR3 has no conserved phenylalanine or tryptophan at its end. This chain uses TRBV24-1 with TRBJ2-5; D gene ambiguous. Germline assignment: CDR1 KGHDR and CDR2 SFDVKD. The CDR3 runs 13 residues. With 3 bases removed from V and 5 bases from J, the gap between germline ends came to 9 bases. CDR3 bases: TGTGCCACCAGTGATGGCCACCGGGAGACCCAGTACTTG. Translated, it gives CATSDGHRETQYL.

This clonotype was seen ten or more times. This sequence joins TRBV12-3 or TRBV12-4 and TRBJ2-5, with D perhaps matching TRBD1 or TRBD2 (5 bases each). CDR3 size: 15 residues. The V end was cut by 6 bases, the J end by 2 bases, with 16 bases between. CDR3 region: CASRWDQLIQETQYF. CDR3 bases: TGTGCCAGCAGATGGGACCAACTGATACAAGAGACCCAGTACTTC.

This clonotype was seen repeatedly, ten times or more. V usage is TRBV27 and J usage is TRBJ2-5; a possible D gene is TRBD2 (5 bases). CDR1 and CDR2 (germline): MNHEY, SMNVEV (reference sequence). V lost 3 bases, J lost 1 base, and 18 bases lay in between. The CDR3 spans 17 residues. The chain's CDR3 is CASSFRVGEGFQETQYF. CDR3 nucleotide sequence: TGTGCCAGCAGTTTCCGGGTCGGGGAAGGATTCCAAGAGACCCAGTACTTC.

This clonotype was seen ten or more times. The chain combines TRBV5-1 with TRBJ2-1; D gene unclear. V lost 0 bases and J lost 0, with 10 bases in between. The CDR3 is 16 amino acids. Germline V gives CDR1 SGHRS, CDR2 YFSETQ. The CDR3 region is CASSLGADPSYNEQFF. CDR3 nucleotide sequence: TGCGCCAGCAGCTTGGGGGCCGACCCCTCCTACAATGAGCAGTTCTTC.

The sample holds a few counts of this clonotype. The V call is TRBV12-3 or TRBV12-4, the J call TRBJ2-5; TRBD2 is a possible D gene (6 bases). The CDR3 consists of 18 residues. The V gene lost 4 bases and the J gene lost 2 bases, with 23 bases spanning the gap. The CDR3 DNA sequence: TGTGCCAGCAGTTCCTGGGGCGCGGGGATCTACACGCAAGAGACCCAGTACTTC. Its protein is CASSSWGAGIYTQETQYF.

This clonotype was found a few times. The genes are TRBV10-3 and TRBJ1-5, with unresolved D. The CDR3 consists of 14 residues. V lost 9 bases and J 0 bases, leaving 12 bases between the germline ends. Per the germline V gene, CDR1 is ENHRY and CDR2 is SYGVKD. The CDR3 here is CAISPGNSNQPQHF. The CDR3 bases are TGTGCCATATCTCCCGGGAATAGCAATCAGCCCCAGCATTTT.

This clonotype occurred a few times. V is TRBV5-1 and J is TRBJ2-7; tentatively, D is TRBD2 (5 bases). V lost 6 bases to trimming and J lost 2 bases, with 12 bases between them. CDR1 SGHRS and CDR2 YFSETQ come from the germline V gene. CDR3 length: 13 amino acids. CDR3 amino acids: CASNPDGTYEQYF. DNA of the CDR3: TGCGCCAGCAACCCCGACGGGACCTACGAGCAGTACTTC.

About this clonotype itself: A much larger clone lies a single base off, so this may be a read error. The rearrangement joins TRBV29-1 to TRBJ2-7, with 13 bases aligning to TRBD2. The CDR3 length is 16 residues. From germline, CDR1 is SQVTM and CDR2 ANQGSEA. The trim removed 1 base at V and 5 bases at J, leaving 8 bases unmatched. The CDR3 sequence is CSVEGTSGRKGNEQYF. CDR3 coding DNA: TGCAGCGTTGAAGGGACTAGCGGGAGAAAAGGGAACGAGCAGTACTTC.

This clonotype was counted many times. This sequence joins TRBV29-1 and TRBJ1-1, with TRBD1 identical over 10 bases. With V trimmed by 7 bases and J by 7 bases, 12 bases remained unmatched. Germline V gene sequence: CDR1 SQVTM, CDR2 ANQGSEA. There are 14 residues in the CDR3. In DNA, the CDR3 is TGCAGCGGACTAGAGACAGGGGGCGGCGTTGAAGCTTTCTTT. Its protein product is CSGLETGGGVEAFF.

This clonotype was seen more than once but under ten times. The chain employs TRBV11-2 and TRBJ2-7, with 7 bases aligning to TRBD1. With 0 bases clipped from V and 2 bases from J, the junction kept 4 bases outside the gene matches. The CDR3 covers 15 residues. Germline V gives CDR1 SGHAT, CDR2 FQNNGV. CDR3 nucleotide sequence: TGTGCCAGCAGCTTAGAAGGGACAGATCCCTACGAGCAGTACTTC. Amino acids: CASSLEGTDPYEQYF.

This clonotype was seen ten or more times. The chain joins TRBV5-1 to TRBJ2-1; D possibly corresponds to TRBD2 (5 bases). V lost 4 bases and J 9 bases, leaving 14 bases between the germline ends. The CDR3 contains 13 residues. Germline V gene sequence: CDR1 SGHRS, CDR2 YFSETQ. This CDR3 is CASSPQVEGEQFF. In DNA form, the CDR3 reads TGCGCCAGCAGCCCCCAGGTTGAGGGTGAGCAGTTCTTC.

This clonotype was observed a few times. V gene TRBV10-3 combines with J gene TRBJ2-3; possibly TRBD1 for D (5 bases). Trimming removed 4 bases from V and 2 bases from J, with 31 bases in between. The length of the CDR3 is 21 residues. CDR1 ENHRY and CDR2 SYGVKD come from the germline V gene. The CDR3 loop is CAISAGPTGPNSRGFTDTQYF. The CDR3 DNA follows: TGTGCCATCAGTGCTGGTCCCACCGGGCCGAATTCTAGGGGATTCACAGATACGCAGTATTTT.

This clonotype turned up a few times. The V gene is TRBV5-1, the J gene TRBJ2-2; a possible D gene is TRBD2 (5 bases). Trimming stripped 2 bases from V and 5 bases from J, with 13 bases between. Germline V gene data show CDR1 as SGHRS and CDR2 as YFSETQ. The CDR3 runs 15 residues. The CDR3, as DNA: TGCGCCAGCAGCTTAACGGACTCCTGGACCGGGGAGCTGTTTTTT. As protein: CASSLTDSWTGELFF.

This clonotype was picked up a small number of times. The chain has TRBV10-3 and TRBJ1-1; TRBD1 might be the D (5 bases). The germline V gene encodes CDR1 ENHRY and CDR2 SYGVKD. Trimming cost V 7 bases and J 0 bases, with 15 bases left between them. The CDR3 consists of 15 residues. The CDR3 reads CAIKGQGLMNTEAFF. The CDR3, as DNA: TGTGCCATCAAGGGGCAGGGCCTCATGAACACTGAAGCTTTCTTT.